One and the same sample provided the 30 T cell receptor beta chains below, sequenced in a study of cytomegalovirus exposure and HLA in healthy donors. The PCR used 60 Vbeta and 13 Jbeta primers. Method: immunoSEQ multiplex PCR; TCRdb's copy keeps in-frame clones and lacks some. The sample records just under 95,000 clones, under 80% being singletons. Sequencing was carried out using PBMCs. All receptors derive from a man aged 45-65 years in good health and CMV-seropositive.

This clone was found a few times. The gene calls are TRBV6-1 and TRBJ2-3, with 7 positions matching TRBD2. This CDR3 is 15 amino acids long. In germline, CDR1 is MNHNS, CDR2 SASEGT. Trimming cost V 2 bases and J 4 bases; bases outside gene matches: 6. CDR3 DNA sequence: TGTGCCAGCAGTGAATGGGAGGGATTTGCAGATACGCAGTATTTT. Protein product: CASSEWEGFADTQYF.

The chain links TRBV28 to TRBJ1-1, with D maybe TRBD1 (5 bases). V was cut by 2 bases and J by 4 bases, with 11 bases left in between. The CDR3 spans 14 residues. CDR1 is MDHEN and CDR2 is SYDVKM in the germline V gene. CDR3 DNA sequence: TGTGCCAGCAGTTTAGGAGCAGGGCGCACTGAAGCTTTCTTT. This translates into CASSLGAGRTEAFF. The full variable domain, completed using reference TRBV28 and TRBJ1-1, is DVKVTQSSRYLVKRTGEKVFLECVQDMDHENMFWYRQDPGLGLRLIYFSYDVKMKEKGDIPEGYSVSREKKERFSLILESASTNQTSMYLCASSLGAGRTEAFFGQGTRLTVV.

J is TRBJ1-2 and V is TRBV9; TRBD1 matches at 9 bases. This CDR3 has 15 residues. The ends lost 3 bases at V and 4 bases at J; junction bases unmatched: 7. The germline V gene has CDR1 SGDLS and CDR2 YYNGEE. CDR3 bases: TGTGCCAGCAGCGGGGGACAGGGCCTGTCCTATGGCTACACCTTC. Residues: CASSGGQGLSYGYTF.

This clone was picked up a small number of times. The chain combines TRBV12-5 with TRBJ2-3, with D possibly TRBD2 on 5 matching bases. CDR1 is LGHNT, CDR2 FRNRAP, per germline. V dropped 4 bases and J dropped 0 bases, with 17 bases sitting between them. The CDR3 length is 17 residues. CDR3 in DNA: TGTGCTAGTGGTTCAACCCTAAAAGCGGCTAGCACAGATACGCAGTATTTT. Translated: CASGSTLKAASTDTQYF.

The genes are TRBV5-5 and TRBJ2-1, with D perhaps TRBD1 (5 bases). This CDR3 region has 17 residues. Germline loops: CDR1 SGHKS, CDR2 YYEKEE (reference sequence). Trimming cost V 0 bases and J 2 bases, with 15 bases left between them. The DNA of the CDR3 is TGTGCCAGCAGCTTGGGCGTTAGGACAACGACCTACAATGAGCAGTTCTTC. It is translated as CASSLGVRTTTYNEQFF.

V gene TRBV6-1 combines with J gene TRBJ2-7, with D perhaps matching TRBD1 (6 bases). V lost 8 bases and J lost 2, with 16 bases in between. The CDR3 sequence is 14 residues long. Germline V lookup: CDR1 MNHNS, CDR2 SASEGT. The CDR3 DNA sequence: TGTGCCAGCGCAGACAGGACCCTTACCTACGAGCAGTACTTC. Protein: CASADRTLTYEQYF.

This clone came up a few times. The chain has TRBV30 and TRBJ1-1; perhaps TRBD1 as D (6 bases). Trimming removed 4 bases from V and 7 bases from J, with 16 bases in between. Per germline, CDR1 GTSNPN and CDR2 SVGIG (reference sequence). CDR3 length: 13 residues. The DNA of the CDR3 is TGTGCCTGGATCACACCGGGACACCGTGAAGCTTTCTTT. Its protein is CAWITPGHREAFF.

The chain couples TRBV28 to TRBJ2-5; D perhaps matches TRBD2 (6 bases). Germline CDR1 and CDR2: MDHEN and SYDVKM. The CDR3 runs 15 residues. V shed 4 bases and J shed 7 bases, with 19 bases lying between them. CDR3 loop: CASSSGTLRVGTQYF. CDR3 coding DNA: TGTGCCAGCAGTTCCGGGACTCTCAGGGTAGGGACCCAGTACTTC.

To note about this clone: A junction boundary mismatches the germline segment, possibly from a read error. The chain links TRBV7-9 to TRBJ2-5, with a weak D call TRBD1 (6 bases). Germline CDR1 is SEHNR and CDR2 is FQNEAQ (reference sequence). This CDR3 spans 12 amino acids. CDR3 region: CSSRQAGETQYF. DNA of the CDR3: TGTTCCAGCAGACAGGCCGGCGAGACCCAGTACTTC.

This sequence joins TRBV7-9 and TRBJ1-1; no definite D call. The CDR3 runs to 14 residues. CDR1 and CDR2 (germline): SEHNR, FQNEAQ (reference sequence). Trimming took 5 bases from V and 10 from J, leaving 20 bases between them. The CDR3 loop is CASSTLDSRERAFF. The CDR3 region has the DNA TGTGCCAGCAGCACATTAGATTCTAGGGAGCGAGCTTTCTTT.

The rearrangement uses TRBV28 and TRBJ1-1; D not resolved. Trimming took 2 bases from V and 4 from J, leaving 14 bases between them. Germline CDR1 MDHEN, CDR2 SYDVKM. The CDR3 spans 15 residues. The CDR3 DNA reads TGTGCCAGCAGTTTAGGTCGGGGAGGGAGCACTGAAGCTTTCTTT. This codes for CASSLGRGGSTEAFF.

This chain uses TRBV7-2 with TRBJ1-1, with D possibly matching TRBD1 (6 bases). Germline V lookup: CDR1 SGHTA, CDR2 FQGNSA. The CDR3 runs to 12 residues. V gave up 5 bases and J gave up 13 bases, with 17 bases separating them. The CDR3 loop is CASSHRVGVVFF. CDR3 DNA: TGTGCCAGCAGCCACAGGGTGGGGGTCGTTTTCTTT.

The V and J genes are TRBV7-2 and TRBJ2-7; maybe TRBD1 (5 bases). The germline V gene encodes CDR1 SGHTA and CDR2 FQGNSA. The CDR3 length is 15 residues. The V and J ends lost 1 base and 0 bases respectively, with 10 bases between them. The CDR3 coding sequence is TGTGCCAGCAGCTTAGACAGGATGAGCTCCTACGAGCAGTACTTC. Translation: CASSLDRMSSYEQYF.

The rearrangement links TRBV13 to TRBJ2-5; D might be TRBD1 (5 bases). The V end lost 0 bases, the J end lost 5 bases, and 16 bases lay between the germline ends. The CDR3 contains 16 residues. Per germline, CDR1 PRHDT and CDR2 FYEKMQ (reference sequence). The chain's CDR3 is CASSLGLGRAPETQYF. CDR3 in DNA: TGTGCCAGCAGCTTAGGCTTAGGCAGGGCCCCGGAGACCCAGTACTTC.

The genes are TRBV4-1 and TRBJ2-1, with TRBD2 matching over 7 bases. The CDR3 covers 14 residues. Per germline, CDR1 MGHRA and CDR2 YSYEKL. The V segment lost 4 bases and the J segment 6 bases; nucleotides outside the gene matches: 6. CDR3 sequence reads: CASSPSWGGNEQFF. CDR3 in DNA: TGCGCCAGCAGCCCCAGCTGGGGGGGCAATGAGCAGTTCTTC.

This chain uses TRBV1 with TRBJ2-5; TRBD2 is taken as the D call from the table, unchecked against the DNA. TRBV1 is flagged as a pseudogene. The CDR3 is 11 amino acids. The CDR3 protein is CTSNPRETQYF. Written as DNA, the CDR3 is TGCACCAGCAACCCACGGGAGACCCAGTACTTC.

This clone was seen only once. The gene calls are TRBV15 and TRBJ1-3, with D hard to call. Germline V gene data show CDR1 as LNHNV and CDR2 as YYDKDF (reference sequence). CDR3 length equals 14 residues. V lost 1 base to trimming and J lost 3 bases, with 7 bases between them. The CDR3 sequence: CATSRARVGNTIYF. In nucleotides, the CDR3 is TGTGCCACCAGCAGAGCCCGGGTTGGAAACACCATATATTTT.

This clone appeared a few times. The chain links TRBV4-3 to TRBJ2-2, with 7 bases that match TRBD2. CDR1 is LGHNA and CDR2 is YSLEER in the germline V gene. Trimming at V came to 4 bases and at J to 1 base, leaving 0 bases not matched to a gene. The CDR3 runs 14 residues. The CDR3 protein is CASSRGGNTGELFF. For the CDR3, the DNA is TGCGCCAGCAGCCGCGGGGGGAACACCGGGGAGCTGTTTTTT.

The J gene is TRBJ2-3, the V gene TRBV9, with TRBD2 matching 8 bases. This CDR3 is built from 16 residues. V shed 4 bases, J shed 5 bases, and the junction held 12 bases outside the gene matches. Per the germline V gene, CDR1 is SGDLS and CDR2 is YYNGEE. The CDR3 bases are TGTGCCAGCAGCCCACAGCGGGCAGCGGGGGTAGATACGCAGTATTTT. Its protein is CASSPQRAAGVDTQYF.

The chain links TRBV7-6 to TRBJ1-5; D not resolved. The CDR3 totals 16 residues. Germline V CDR1 and CDR2: SGHVS, FNYEAQ. The V end was cut by 0 bases, the J end by 2 bases, with 11 bases between. The CDR3 loop reads CASSLAGGMGNQPQHF. CDR3 DNA sequence: TGTGCCAGCAGCTTAGCTGGAGGGATGGGCAATCAGCCCCAGCATTTT.

The chain joins TRBV7-3 to TRBJ1-6; D remains unclear. V dropped 0 bases and J dropped 5 bases, with 11 bases sitting between them. This CDR3 region has 16 residues. Germline assignment: CDR1 SGHTA and CDR2 FQGTGA. The CDR3 nucleotides are TGTGCCAGCAGCTTAACCGCTGGGAGTAATAATTCACCCCTCCACTTT. It translates to CASSLTAGSNNSPLHF.

There are a few counts of this clone. This sequence joins TRBV5-1 and TRBJ2-3; D gene uncertain. Per the germline V gene, CDR1 is SGHRS and CDR2 is YFSETQ. The CDR3 has 14 residues. The ends were cut back, 4 bases at V and 0 bases at J, with 9 bases in the middle. CDR3 residues: CASSERGSTDTQYF. The CDR3 DNA reads TGCGCCAGCAGCGAGCGAGGAAGCACAGATACGCAGTATTTT.

This rearrangement joins TRBV18 to TRBJ2-7; 7 positions match TRBD2. This CDR3 is built from 17 residues. V dropped 3 bases and J dropped 7; count of bases not matched to a gene: 18. CDR1 is KGHSH, CDR2 LQKENI, per germline. CDR3: CASSPRPRGAGLGEQYF. DNA of the CDR3: TGTGCCAGCTCACCTCGTCCCCGTGGAGCGGGGCTTGGGGAGCAGTACTTC.

This chain joins TRBV13 and TRBJ2-3, with 9 bases aligning to TRBD2. Trimming took 5 bases from V and 5 from J; bases not matched to a gene: 8. The CDR3 loop spans 15 amino acids. Germline values: CDR1 PRHDT, CDR2 FYEKMQ (reference sequence). CDR3: CASSRPGLAGDTQYF. DNA for the CDR3: TGTGCCAGCAGCAGACCGGGACTAGCAGGAGATACGCAGTATTTT. The whole variable domain, filled in from reference TRBV13 and TRBJ2-3, reads AAGVIQSPRHLIKEKRETATLKCYPIPRHDTVYWYQQGPGQDPQFLISFYEKMQSDKGSIPDRFSAQQFSDYHSELNMSSLELGDSALYFCASSRPGLAGDTQYFGPGTRLTVL.

The chain combines TRBV2 with TRBJ2-1; D gene ambiguous. Germline assignment: CDR1 SNHLY and CDR2 FYNNEI. V was cut by 4 bases and J by 9 bases, with 13 bases left in between. The CDR3 is 13 amino acids. Written as DNA, the CDR3 is TGTGCCAGCAGTGTCCAGGCTGGAACTGAGCAGTTCTTC. This sequence encodes CASSVQAGTEQFF.

The CDR3 region is CASSQDCRGKGGGPQYF. The DNA of the CDR3 is TGTGCCAGCAGCCAAGATTGCCGCGGAAAAGGAGGTGGTCCCCAGTACTTC. The genes are TRBV14 and TRBJ2-5; D perhaps matches TRBD2 (5 bases). From germline, CDR1 is SGHDN and CDR2 FVKESK. The length of the CDR3 is 17 residues. V was shortened by 0 bases and J by 9 bases, with 23 bases between the two germline ends.

This clone was seen only a few times. The gene calls are TRBV9 and TRBJ1-1; no clear D gene. CDR3 size: 14 residues. CDR1 SGDLS and CDR2 YYNGEE come from the germline V gene. V was pared by 6 bases and J by 0 bases, with 12 bases between. The CDR3 bases are TGTGCCAGCAATTCTAACCCCATGAACACTGAAGCTTTCTTT. Translating it yields CASNSNPMNTEAFF.

The V and J genes are TRBV19 and TRBJ2-7; 11 bases match TRBD1. The CDR3 is 14 amino acids. CDR1 and CDR2 from the germline V gene are LNHDA and SQIVND (reference sequence). J lost 4 bases, V lost 5 bases, and 4 bases had no gene match. CDR3 in DNA: TGTGCCAGTAGTCCGGGACAGGGGGGGTACGAGCAGTACTTC. Its translation: CASSPGQGGYEQYF.

The rearrangement links TRBV5-4 to TRBJ1-2, with a weak D call TRBD1 (5 bases). V was shortened by 0 bases and J by 5 bases, with 14 bases between the two germline ends. This CDR3 has 15 residues. Germline V lookup: CDR1 SGHNT, CDR2 YYREEE (reference sequence). DNA for the CDR3: TGTGCCAGCAGCTTGGCGGTGGGGGGGTCTTATGGCTACACCTTC. Its protein is CASSLAVGGSYGYTF.

The CDR3, as DNA: TGTGCCAGCAGGTCACGGGGTATACGCCAAGAGACCCAGTACTTC. It yields the protein CASRSRGIRQETQYF. The chain links TRBV11-2 to TRBJ2-5; the D gene is possibly TRBD2 (5 bases). Germline-derived CDR1 and CDR2 are SGHAT and FQNNGV. V was trimmed by 6 bases and J by 1 base, leaving 15 bases between them. This CDR3 region has 15 residues.